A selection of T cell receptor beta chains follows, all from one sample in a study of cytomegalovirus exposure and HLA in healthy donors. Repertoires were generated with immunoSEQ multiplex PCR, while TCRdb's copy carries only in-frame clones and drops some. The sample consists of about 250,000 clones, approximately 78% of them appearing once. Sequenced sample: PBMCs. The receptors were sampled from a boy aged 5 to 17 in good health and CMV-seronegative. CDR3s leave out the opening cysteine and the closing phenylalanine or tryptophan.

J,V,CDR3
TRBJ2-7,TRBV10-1,ASSDLRSYEQY
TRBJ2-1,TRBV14,ASSQERGDYNEQF
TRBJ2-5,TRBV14,ASSQGLLAGEETQY
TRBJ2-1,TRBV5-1,ASSLGLAGSSYNEQF
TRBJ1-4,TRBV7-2,ASSFQGGVEKLF
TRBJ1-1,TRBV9,ASSQREGRNTEAF
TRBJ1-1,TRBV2,ASRPGQGGTEAF
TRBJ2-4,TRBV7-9,ASSPRGLAGGKNIQY
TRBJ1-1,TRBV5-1,ASSLFAGEAF
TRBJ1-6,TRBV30,AWSVQGAWNSPLH
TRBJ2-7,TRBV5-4,ASSSRGYEQY
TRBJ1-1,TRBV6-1,ASSEADRVTF
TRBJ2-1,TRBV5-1,ASSLAGTSGRNEQF
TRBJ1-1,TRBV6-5,ASQEDRNTEAF
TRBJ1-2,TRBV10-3,AISEGREGYGYT
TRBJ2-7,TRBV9,ASSGTGGRGEQY
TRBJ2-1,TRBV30,AWREREVFNNEQF
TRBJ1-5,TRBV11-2,ASSLDSGFGNQPQH
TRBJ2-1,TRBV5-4,ASSSGTSGREGEQF
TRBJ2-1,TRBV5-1,ASGAGGAGGDEQF
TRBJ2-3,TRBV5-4,ASSFPSSGSPDTQY
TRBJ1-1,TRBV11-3,ASSPMEGWPEAF
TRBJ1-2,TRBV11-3,ASSSPSGTHGNYGYT
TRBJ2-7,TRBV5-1,ASSLRLNFYEQY
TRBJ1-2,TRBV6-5,ASSPRRGLGYT
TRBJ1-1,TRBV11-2,ASSSYRGQTEAF
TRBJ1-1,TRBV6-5,ASSRSPGTEAF
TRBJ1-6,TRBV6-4,ASSLNRNSPLH
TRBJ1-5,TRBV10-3,AISAGQPPYSNQPQH
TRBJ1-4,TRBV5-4,ASSSPTATNEKLF
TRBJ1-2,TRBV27,ASRISGNYGYT
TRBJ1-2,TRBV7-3,ASSSNPGQDNYGYT
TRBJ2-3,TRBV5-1,ASSRQGEPSTDTQY
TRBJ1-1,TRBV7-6,ASSRAGGTEAF
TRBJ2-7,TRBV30,ARRGGGSEQY
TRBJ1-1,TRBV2,ATARTEVYTEAF
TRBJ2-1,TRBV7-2,ASSSDYRVAYNEQF
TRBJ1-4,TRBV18,ASSFDREKLF
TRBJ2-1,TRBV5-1,ASSLVPGENEQF
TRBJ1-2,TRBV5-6,ASSPDRVRGYT
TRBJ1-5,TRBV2,ASSEGARGNQPQH
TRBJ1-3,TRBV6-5,ASNPHGGSGNTIY
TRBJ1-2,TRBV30,AWSFTLQARDRRSGYT
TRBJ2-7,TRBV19,ASGIGQGPTYEQY
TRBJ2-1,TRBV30,AWSVNSGRYNEQF
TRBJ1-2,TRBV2,ASSEGDRPP
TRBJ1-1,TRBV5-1,ASQRGDSLGLNTEAF